This TCR beta chain originates from a study of shared clonotypes between healthy human individuals. Study summary: A couple of women and three men aged 18 to 49 made up the donors. Every donor yielded three CD4 naive, three CD4 memory, two CD8 naive and one CD8 memory plate.

Each subset's genomic DNA was shared equally among a number of immunoSEQ plates. Profiled with immunoSEQ multiplex PCR; TCRdb holds only in-frame clones, not every one. The sample includes over 2 million clones, around 93% of them seen just once. The V and J ends lost 1 base and 4 bases, in that order; junction bases with no gene match: 6. The germline CDR1 and CDR2 sequences are SGHTA and FQGTGA. The CDR3 loop spans 16 amino acids. The material sequenced was naive CD4+ T cells from PBMCs. Subset specified: CD45RA+ positively selected. The clonotype was recovered from a man between 18 and 29 years old in good health. Some clones in this sample may be carry-over from other donors' samples. J is TRBJ2-2 and V is TRBV7-3; 7 bases map to TRBD2. CDR3 DNA: TGTGCCAGCAGCTTAAGACCGGGACTATCCACCGGGGAGCTGTTTTTT. Residues: CASSLRPGLSTGELFF.